What follows are 25 T cell receptor beta chains derived from one specimen sequenced in a study of blood T cell repertoires in COVID-19. TCRdb's table, derived via immunoSEQ multiplex PCR, lists solely in-frame clones and lacks some. The repertoire includes 150,000 to 200,000 clones, approximately 87% of them detected once, and around 2.5% sits in the top ten. The sequenced sample was peripheral blood. The receptors come from a man between 40 and 49 years old with active or convalescent COVID-19.

The J gene is TRBJ1-5, the V gene TRBV2, with a possible D match to TRBD1 (6 bases). The CDR3 covers 14 residues. V lost 6 bases and J lost 1, with 10 bases in between. Per the germline V gene, CDR1 is SNHLY and CDR2 is FYNNEI. This CDR3 reads CASRVRGSNQPQHF. CDR3 DNA: TGTGCCAGCAGGGTAAGGGGGAGCAATCAGCCCCAGCATTTT.

The chain carries TRBV10-1 and TRBJ2-5; 10 bases fit TRBD2. The V gene end was trimmed by 4 bases and the J gene end by 5 bases; junction bases not matched to a gene: 4. This CDR3 contains 14 residues. The germline gives CDR1 WNHNN, CDR2 SYGVQD (reference sequence). The CDR3 loop is CASSASGGTETQYF. CDR3 coding DNA: TGCGCCAGCAGTGCTAGCGGGGGTACGGAGACCCAGTACTTC.

This clone was seen only a few times. The chain recombines TRBV3-1 (or the pseudogene TRBV3-2) with TRBJ2-7; the match to TRBD1 covers 12 bases. This CDR3 region has 17 residues. Trimming took 4 bases from V and 7 from J; bases not matched to a gene: 14. The V gene's germline CDR1 is LGHDT and CDR2 YNNKEL (reference sequence). CDR3 bases: TGTGCCAGCAGCCGCGCACCCGGGACAGGGGGCCCTACGGAGCAGTACTTC. Translation: CASSRAPGTGGPTEQYF.

The chain uses TRBV6-1 and TRBJ1-2; D is uncertain. This CDR3 is built from 14 residues. V was clipped by 1 base and J by 0 bases, with 6 bases between them. Germline V lookup: CDR1 MNHNS, CDR2 SASEGT. The CDR3 DNA reads TGTGCCAGCAGTGAAGACAGAGCTAACTATGGCTACACCTTC. Translated, it gives CASSEDRANYGYTF.

The genes are TRBV12-3 or TRBV12-4 and TRBJ1-5; D remains unclear. The CDR3 contains 13 residues. Trimming took 8 bases from V and 7 from J, leaving 15 bases between them. The CDR3: CASHEGPNQPQHF. CDR3 DNA: TGTGCCAGCCACGAGGGCCCCAACCAGCCCCAGCATTTT.

This chain joins TRBV5-4 and TRBJ2-7, with TRBD1 matching over 10 bases. With V trimmed by 2 bases and J by 1 base, 3 bases remained unmatched. The CDR3 has 15 amino acids. Germline CDR1 reads SGHNT; CDR2 reads YYREEE (reference sequence). The chain's CDR3 is CASSFPGQGSYEQYF. As DNA, the CDR3 is TGTGCCAGCAGCTTCCCGGGACAGGGGTCCTACGAGCAGTACTTC. The variable domain in full, with the rest retrieved from reference TRBV5-4 and TRBJ2-7, is ETGVTQSPTHLIKTRGQQVTLRCSSQSGHNTVSWYQQALGQGPQFIFQYYREEENGRGNFPPRFSGLQFPNYSSELNVNALELDDSALYLCASSFPGQGSYEQYFGPGTRLTVT.

The chain couples TRBV7-9 to TRBJ1-1; D unresolved. The germline CDR1 and CDR2 sequences are SEHNR and FQNEAQ (reference sequence). The CDR3 consists of 17 residues. Trimming cost V 5 bases and J 3 bases, with 22 bases left between them. The CDR3 bases are TGTGCCAGCAGCCCAATCTTAAGTGGCAGAGGATACACTGAAGCTTTCTTT. It translates to CASSPILSGRGYTEAFF.

The CDR3 is CASSRGRGRNTIYF. CDR3 nucleotide sequence: TGTGCCAGCAGCCGTGGCAGGGGGAGAAACACCATATATTTT. The genes are TRBV14 and TRBJ1-3; 7 bases are a match to TRBD1. Germline CDR1 and CDR2: SGHDN and FVKESK. J gave up 5 bases and V 4 bases, and 5 bases lay outside the gene matches. The CDR3 has 14 amino acids.

The genes are TRBV30 and TRBJ1-1; D perhaps matches TRBD1 (6 bases). CDR1 and CDR2 (germline): GTSNPN, SVGIG (reference sequence). V was pared by 1 base and J by 4 bases, with 16 bases between. The CDR3 is 15 residues long. The CDR3 reads CAWSDYRVRGTEAFF. As DNA, the CDR3 is TGTGCCTGGAGTGATTACAGGGTCCGAGGCACTGAAGCTTTCTTT.

The rearrangement uses TRBV7-2 and TRBJ2-7; 9 bases align to TRBD1. Per germline, CDR1 SGHTA and CDR2 FQGNSA. This CDR3 is 12 amino acids long. V shed 8 bases and J 3 bases; nucleotides not matched to a gene: 2. CDR3 sequence reads: CASGDRVYEQYF. DNA of the CDR3: TGTGCCAGCGGGGACAGGGTCTACGAGCAGTACTTC. The full variable domain, its missing parts supplied by reference TRBV7-2 and TRBJ2-7, is GAGVSQSPSNKVTEKGKDVELRCDPISGHTALYWYRQSLGQGLEFLIYFQGNSAPDKSGLPSDRFSAERTGGSVSTLTIQRTQQEDSAVYLCASGDRVYEQYFGPGTRLTVT.

The chain recombines TRBV9 with TRBJ2-1; TRBD2 agrees at 9 bases. Germline CDR1 is SGDLS and CDR2 is YYNGEE. Trimming took 5 bases from V and 10 from J; bases not matched to a gene: 16. This CDR3 has 16 residues. Here the CDR3 DNA reads TGTGCCAGCAGAGATATTAGCGGGGGCGCCCTTGGGGAGCAGTTCTTC. It encodes CASRDISGGALGEQFF.

The chain has TRBV10-3 and TRBJ2-3; a weak D match, TRBD2 (6 bases). In germline, CDR1 is ENHRY, CDR2 SYGVKD. V shed 11 bases and J shed 5 bases, with 14 bases lying between them. The CDR3 has 12 amino acids. The CDR3 region has the DNA TGTGCCGGCGGGACCACAGGAGATACGCAGTATTTT. This encodes CAGGTTGDTQYF.

The V call is TRBV5-1, the J call TRBJ1-4; perhaps TRBD1 as D (5 bases). The CDR3 has 16 amino acids. Deletions cut 1 base from V and 5 bases from J, with 15 bases between. CDR1 and CDR2 from the germline V gene are SGHRS and YFSETQ. Here the CDR3 DNA reads TGCGCCAGCAGCTTGATCACCGGGACTGGGAATGAAAAACTGTTTTTT. Translated: CASSLITGTGNEKLFF.

DNA of the CDR3: TGCGCCAGCAGTCGCGGGGGGGACAAAGAGACCCAGTACTTC. Amino acids: CASSRGGDKETQYF. This chain uses TRBV23-1 with TRBJ2-5; 9 bases fit TRBD2. TRBV23-1 is an ORF for which the function is uncertain. V shed 4 bases, J shed 3 bases, and the junction held 3 bases outside the gene matches. This CDR3 is 14 amino acids long.

Concerning this clone itself: A read error may produce the germline difference seen at one junction end. The rearrangement joins TRBV6-6 to TRBJ2-5; TRBD1 matches at 9 bases. Germline CDR1 is MNHNY and CDR2 is SVGAGI (reference sequence). This CDR3 comprises 11 residues. The CDR3: CASSDRTGEHF. The CDR3 DNA reads TGTGCCAGCAGCGATCGGACAGGGGAGCACTTC.

A few counts support this clone. The chain uses TRBV6-2 or TRBV6-3 and TRBJ2-7; D is perhaps TRBD2 (5 bases). The CDR3 runs 14 residues. V lost 5 bases, J lost 7 bases, and 18 bases lay in between. Germline assignment: CDR1 MNHEY and CDR2 SVGEGT. CDR3 region: CASSTPKGPGEQYF. As DNA, the CDR3 is TGTGCCAGCAGTACGCCCAAAGGGCCGGGGGAGCAGTACTTC.

The chain links TRBV3-1 (or the pseudogene TRBV3-2) to TRBJ1-6; 8 bases fit TRBD1. CDR1 LGHDT and CDR2 YNNKEL come from the germline V gene (reference sequence). The CDR3 has 15 amino acids. Trimming removed 2 bases from V and 7 bases from J; junction bases left unmatched: 4. The CDR3 region has the DNA TGTGCCAGCAGCCAACAGGGGGCGCGGAATTCACCCCTCCACTTT. It yields the protein CASSQQGARNSPLHF.

V is TRBV19 and J is TRBJ1-2; TRBD1 matches at 7 bases. This CDR3 has 14 residues. V was clipped by 10 bases and J by 0 bases; unmatched bases: 8. From germline, CDR1 is LNHDA and CDR2 SQIVND (reference sequence). CDR3 residues: CATQAGTANYGYTF. The CDR3 DNA follows: TGTGCCACACAAGCCGGGACAGCTAACTATGGCTACACCTTC. The full variable domain, rest sourced from reference TRBV19 and TRBJ1-2, is DGGITQSPKYLFRKEGQNVTLSCEQNLNHDAMYWYRQDPGQGLRLIYYSQIVNDFQKGDIAEGYSVSREKKESFPLTVTSAQKNPTAFYLCATQAGTANYGYTFGSGTRLTVV.

The V gene is TRBV10-2, the J gene TRBJ1-5, with a possible D match to TRBD1 (5 bases). The CDR3 spans 16 residues. Per germline, CDR1 WSHSY and CDR2 SAAADI. Trimming shortened V by 2 bases and J by 4 bases, and 15 bases separated the two germline ends. The CDR3 region has the DNA TGCGCCAGCAGTGAGCCCCAGGGAGGGGTTAATCAGCCCCAGCATTTT. Translating gives CASSEPQGGVNQPQHF.

The rearrangement joins TRBV27 to TRBJ1-1; TRBD1 is a possible D gene (5 bases). Germline values: CDR1 MNHEY, CDR2 SMNVEV (reference sequence). The CDR3 totals 13 residues. V dropped 5 bases and J dropped 2 bases, with 9 bases sitting between them. CDR3 amino acids: CASSAGTNTEAFF. CDR3 sequence (DNA): TGTGCCAGCAGTGCCGGGACTAACACTGAAGCTTTCTTT.

This chain joins TRBV12-5 and TRBJ1-6, with TRBD1 matching over 7 bases. The CDR3 is 14 amino acids. In germline, CDR1 is LGHNT, CDR2 FRNRAP. The trim removed 3 bases at V and 11 bases at J, leaving 7 bases unmatched. This CDR3 is CASGLDAGGPPLHF. The CDR3 bases are TGTGCTAGTGGTTTAGATGCAGGGGGTCCACCCCTCCACTTT.

The chain uses TRBV7-3 and TRBJ2-7, with 7 bases aligning to TRBD1. The germline gives CDR1 SGHTA, CDR2 FQGTGA. Losses at the gene ends were 2 bases for V and 7 bases for J; bases not matched to a gene: 8. The CDR3 runs 14 residues. The CDR3 sequence is CASSLEQGVGEQYF. Written as DNA, the CDR3 is TGTGCCAGCAGCTTAGAGCAGGGGGTTGGGGAGCAGTACTTC.

V gene TRBV18 combines with J gene TRBJ1-6; D gene uncertain. The germline V and J ends were trimmed by 3 bases and 0 bases, with 9 bases remaining between them. This CDR3 contains 16 residues. CDR1 and CDR2 (germline): KGHSH, LQKENI. The CDR3 sequence: CASSPSVASYNSPLHF. The CDR3 DNA sequence: TGTGCCAGCTCACCCTCCGTGGCCTCCTATAATTCACCCCTCCACTTT.

The chain couples TRBV3-1 (or the pseudogene TRBV3-2) to TRBJ2-2; a weak D match, TRBD2 (5 bases). Germline V gene lookup returns CDR1 LGHDT and CDR2 YNNKEL (reference sequence). Trimming cost V 6 bases and J 7 bases, with 9 bases left between them. The CDR3 spans 12 residues. CDR3 coding DNA: TGTGCCAGCAGGGGAGAGGGCGGGGAGCTGTTTTTT. This sequence encodes CASRGEGGELFF.

This sequence joins TRBV21-1 and TRBJ1-5; TRBD1 is the table's D call and was not checked against the DNA. TRBV21-1 is marked as a pseudogene. This CDR3 spans 15 amino acids. The CDR3 nucleotides read TGTGCCAGCAACAGACAGCCTTATAGCAATCAGCCCCAGCATTTT. Residues: CASNRQPYSNQPQHF.